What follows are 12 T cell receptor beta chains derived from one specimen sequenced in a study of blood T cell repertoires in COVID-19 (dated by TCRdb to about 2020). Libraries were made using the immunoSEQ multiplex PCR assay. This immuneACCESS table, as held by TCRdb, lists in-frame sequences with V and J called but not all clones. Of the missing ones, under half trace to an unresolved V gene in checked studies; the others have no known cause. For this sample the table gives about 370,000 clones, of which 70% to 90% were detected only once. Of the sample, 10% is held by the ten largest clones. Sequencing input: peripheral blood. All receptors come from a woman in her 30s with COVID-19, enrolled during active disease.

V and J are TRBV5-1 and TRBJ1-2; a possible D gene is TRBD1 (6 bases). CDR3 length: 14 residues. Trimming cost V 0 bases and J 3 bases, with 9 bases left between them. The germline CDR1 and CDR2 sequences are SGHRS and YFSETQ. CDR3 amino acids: CASSLAGADYGYTF. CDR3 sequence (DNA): TGCGCCAGCAGCTTGGCAGGGGCCGACTATGGCTACACCTTC.

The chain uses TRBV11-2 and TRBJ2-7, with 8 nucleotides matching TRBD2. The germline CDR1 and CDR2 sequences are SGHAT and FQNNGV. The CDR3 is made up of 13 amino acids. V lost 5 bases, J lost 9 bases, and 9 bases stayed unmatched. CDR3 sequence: CASSHLAGLGQYF. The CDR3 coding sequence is TGTGCCAGCAGCCACTTAGCGGGACTCGGGCAGTACTTC.

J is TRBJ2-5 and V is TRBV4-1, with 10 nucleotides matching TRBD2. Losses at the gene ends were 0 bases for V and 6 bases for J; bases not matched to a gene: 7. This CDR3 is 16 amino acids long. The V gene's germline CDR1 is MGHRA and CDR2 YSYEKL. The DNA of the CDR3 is TGCGCCAGCAGCCAAGAGTCGACTAGCGGGTACAAGACCCAGTACTTC. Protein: CASSQESTSGYKTQYF.

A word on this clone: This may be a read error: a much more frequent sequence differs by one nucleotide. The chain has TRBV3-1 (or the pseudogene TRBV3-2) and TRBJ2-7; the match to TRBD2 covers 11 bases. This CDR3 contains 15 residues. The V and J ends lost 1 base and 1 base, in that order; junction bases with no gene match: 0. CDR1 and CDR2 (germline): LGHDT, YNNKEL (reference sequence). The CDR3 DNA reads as TGTGCCAGCAGCCAAGGACTAGCGGGGTCCTACGAGCAGTACTTC. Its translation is CASSQGLAGSYEQYF.

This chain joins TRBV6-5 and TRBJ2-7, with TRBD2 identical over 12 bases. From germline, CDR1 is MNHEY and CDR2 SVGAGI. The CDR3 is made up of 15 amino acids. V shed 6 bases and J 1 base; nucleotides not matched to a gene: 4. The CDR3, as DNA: TGTGCCAGCAGACCGACTAGCGGGAGTTCCTACGAGCAGTACTTC. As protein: CASRPTSGSSYEQYF.

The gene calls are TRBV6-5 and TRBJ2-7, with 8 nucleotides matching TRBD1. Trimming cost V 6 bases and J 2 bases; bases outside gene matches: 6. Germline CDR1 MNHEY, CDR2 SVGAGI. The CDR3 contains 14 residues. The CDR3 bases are TGTGCCAGCAGCTGGGACAGGCAAGCCTACGAGCAGTACTTC. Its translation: CASSWDRQAYEQYF.

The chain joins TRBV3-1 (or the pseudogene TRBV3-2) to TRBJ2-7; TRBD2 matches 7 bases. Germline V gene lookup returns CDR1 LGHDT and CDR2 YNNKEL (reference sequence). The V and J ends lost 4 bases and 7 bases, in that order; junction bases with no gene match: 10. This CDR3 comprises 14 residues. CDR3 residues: CASSPPLGGSEQYF. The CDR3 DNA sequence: TGTGCCAGCAGCCCACCCTTGGGGGGGAGTGAGCAGTACTTC.

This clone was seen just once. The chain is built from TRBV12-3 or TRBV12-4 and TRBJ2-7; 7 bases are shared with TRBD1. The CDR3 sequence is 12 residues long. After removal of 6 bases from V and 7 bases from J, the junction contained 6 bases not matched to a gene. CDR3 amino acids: CASRTGQLEQYF. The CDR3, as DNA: TGTGCCAGCAGAACGGGACAGTTAGAGCAGTACTTC.

CDR3 sequence (DNA): TGTGCCAGTAGTAAGCTACCGGGACAGGAAATCGCCTATGGCTACACCTTC. It codes for CASSKLPGQEIAYGYTF. The genes are TRBV19 and TRBJ1-2, with TRBD1 matching 8 bases. There are 17 residues in the CDR3. Germline-derived CDR1 and CDR2 are LNHDA and SQIVND (reference sequence). V gave up 4 bases and J gave up 4 bases; unmatched junction bases: 14.

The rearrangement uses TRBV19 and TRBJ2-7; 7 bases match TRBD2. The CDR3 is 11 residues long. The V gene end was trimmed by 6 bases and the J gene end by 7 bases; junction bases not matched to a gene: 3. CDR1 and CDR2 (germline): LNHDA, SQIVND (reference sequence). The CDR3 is CASSGEGEQYF. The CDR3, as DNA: TGTGCCAGTAGCGGGGAGGGGGAGCAGTACTTC. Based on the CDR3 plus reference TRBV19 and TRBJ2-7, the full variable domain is DGGITQSPKYLFRKEGQNVTLSCEQNLNHDAMYWYRQDPGQGLRLIYYSQIVNDFQKGDIAEGYSVSREKKESFPLTVTSAQKNPTAFYLCASSGEGEQYFGPGTRLTVT.

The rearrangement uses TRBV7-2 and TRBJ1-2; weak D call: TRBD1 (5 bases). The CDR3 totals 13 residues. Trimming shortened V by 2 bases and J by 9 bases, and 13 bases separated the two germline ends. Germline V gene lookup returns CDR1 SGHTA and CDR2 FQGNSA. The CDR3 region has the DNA TGTGCCAGCAGCTTAAAGGGGCGCTTTAGCTACACCTTC. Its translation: CASSLKGRFSYTF.

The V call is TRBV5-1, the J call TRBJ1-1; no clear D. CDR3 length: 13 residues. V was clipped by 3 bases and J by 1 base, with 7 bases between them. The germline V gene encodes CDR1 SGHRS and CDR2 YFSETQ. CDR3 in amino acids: CASSSEGNTEAFF. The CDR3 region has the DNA TGCGCCAGCAGCTCTGAGGGGAACACTGAAGCTTTCTTT.